The clone carrying this T cell receptor beta chain was observed once. This specimen comes from a study of cytomegalovirus exposure and HLA in healthy donors. Germline V gene data show CDR1 as SGHTA and CDR2 as FQGNSA. Trimming cost V 5 bases and J 8 bases; bases outside gene matches: 13. This CDR3 contains 16 residues. 60 Vbeta and 13 Jbeta primers were used in PCR. Assay used: immunoSEQ multiplex PCR; TCRdb lists only in-frame clones, some missing. The sample includes fewer than 150,000 clones, more than 75% of them seen just once. This TCR was recovered from a male donor in good health and CMV-seronegative. Sequencing was performed on PBMCs. The chain employs TRBV7-2 and TRBJ1-4; TRBD1 agrees at 8 bases. The CDR3 spells CASSRDSLRGREKLFF. CDR3 nucleotide sequence: TGTGCCAGCAGCAGGGACAGCCTCAGGGGGCGGGAAAAACTGTTTTTT.